This T cell receptor beta chain was captured by sequencing in a study of cytomegalovirus exposure and HLA in healthy donors. In the study overall: The study's early data release held roughly 91 million unique TCRs from HLA-typed donors.

The germline gives CDR1 MNHNS, CDR2 SASEGT. The CDR3 length is 14 residues. V was cut by 4 bases and J by 0 bases, with 8 bases left in between. PCR employed 60 Vbeta and 13 Jbeta primers. Generated by immunoSEQ multiplex PCR, the TCRdb table keeps only in-frame clones and is missing some. Here the sample spans about 98,000 clones, roughly 70% being singletons. A remark on this clone: As yet, its antigen is unknown.

Study-level findings and limits: Differences between HLA loci emerged in a later analysis of TCR association rates, with DRB1 most and HLA-C fewest.

The TCR comes from a male donor in good health and CMV-seronegative. The source material was PBMCs. The chain employs TRBV6-1 and TRBJ2-3; D might be TRBD1 (5 bases). Here the CDR3 DNA reads TGTGCCAGCAGTGGACAGCCTAGCACAGATACGCAGTATTTT. Encoded protein: CASSGQPSTDTQYF.